This entry lists 23 T cell receptor beta chains sequenced from one sample in a study of T cells after yellow fever vaccination. TCRdb used MiXCR to reprocess the 5' RACE reads, holding one entry per CDR3 protein. The sample holds about 330,000 distinct CDR3 sequences, 6.8% seen once. The sample consisted of PBMCs, taken more than 35 days after the first yellow fever vaccination. These receptors were taken from a man between 18 and 29 years old who received the YFV17D yellow fever vaccine.

This clonotype has only a few counts. The V gene is TRBV5-1, the J gene TRBJ2-5; 7 bases fit TRBD2. Germline lookup yields CDR1 SGHRS and CDR2 YFSETQ. The CDR3 runs 16 residues. The J segment lost 2 bases and the V segment lost 4 bases, leaving 11 bases of the junction unmatched. The CDR3 here is CASSVQPLADQETQYF. CDR3 DNA: TGCGCCAGCAGCGTTCAACCGCTAGCGGATCAAGAGACCCAGTACTTC. Supplemented by reference TRBV5-1 and TRBJ2-5, the full variable domain reads KAGVTQTPRYLIKTRGQQVTLSCSPISGHRSVSWYQQTPGQGLQFLFEYFSETQRNKGNFPGRFSGRQFSNSRSEMNVSTLELGDSALYLCASSVQPLADQETQYFGPGTRLLVL.

This clonotype was seen a handful of times. This sequence joins TRBV7-6 and TRBJ2-7; a weak D match, TRBD2 (6 bases). Germline V gene lookup returns CDR1 SGHVS and CDR2 FNYEAQ. V was pared by 4 bases and J by 2 bases, with 6 bases between. The CDR3 extends over 12 amino acids. The CDR3 coding sequence is TGTGCCAGCAGCTGGGGGGCCTACGAGCAGTACTTC. It yields the protein CASSWGAYEQYF.

The chain carries TRBV4-2 and TRBJ2-5; possibly TRBD2 for D (5 bases). The CDR3 has 16 residues. Germline CDR1 LGHNA, CDR2 YNFKEQ. The germline V and J ends were trimmed by 0 bases and 5 bases, with 16 bases remaining between them. DNA for the CDR3: TGTGCCAGCAGCCAAGATCTGGACTCCCAGTTGGAGACCCAGTACTTC. Residues: CASSQDLDSQLETQYF.

This clonotype was found a few times. The J gene is TRBJ1-1, the V gene TRBV5-6; D ambiguous. Trimming took off 0 bases at V and 10 bases at J, with 13 bases between the two ends. Germline values: CDR1 SGHDT, CDR2 YYEEEE. CDR3 length: 13 residues. Here the CDR3 DNA reads TGTGCCAGCAGCTTGGCGGGCCCGCCCGGAGCTTTCTTT. Translated: CASSLAGPPGAFF.

Here the CDR3 DNA reads TGCGCCAGCAGCCAAGAGAGTAGACAGTCCTATGAGCAGTTCTTC. The encoded protein is CASSQESRQSYEQFF. The chain combines TRBV4-3 with TRBJ2-1, with a weak D call TRBD1 (5 bases). V was clipped by 0 bases and J by 8 bases, with 14 bases between them. The germline gives CDR1 LGHNA, CDR2 YSLEER. This CDR3 has 15 amino acids.

This clonotype was counted a few times. The CDR3 bases are TGCAGCGTGACAGGGATGGTAGAGACCCAGTACTTC. Its translation is CSVTGMVETQYF. The rearrangement joins TRBV29-1 to TRBJ2-5, with 7 bases identical to TRBD1. The CDR3 spans 12 residues. Germline V gives CDR1 SQVTM, CDR2 ANQGSEA. J gave up 4 bases and V 6 bases, and 5 bases lay outside the gene matches.

There are a few counts of this clonotype. The rearrangement links TRBV12-3 or TRBV12-4 to TRBJ1-1, with 9 bases matching TRBD1. V gave up 3 bases and J gave up 10 bases; unmatched junction bases: 3. This CDR3 has 12 amino acids. The CDR3 spells CASSFEDRGAFF. The CDR3 coding sequence is TGTGCCAGCAGTTTCGAGGACAGGGGAGCTTTCTTT.

Comments on this clonotype: It may be a read error: a sequence one base away is much more abundant. The chain couples TRBV28 to TRBJ1-5; 8 bases are a match to TRBD1. CDR1 and CDR2 (germline): MDHEN, SYDVKM. This CDR3 is 16 amino acids long. DNA for the CDR3: TGTGACAGCAGTTTCATGGCCAGGGGGCGTGAAGAGCCCCAGCATTTT. Translated: CDSSFMARGREEPQHF. The full variable domain, completed using reference TRBV28 and TRBJ1-5, is DVKVTQSSRYLVKRTGEKVFLECVQDMDHENMFWYRQDPGLGLRLIYFSYDVKMKEKGDIPEGYSVSREKKERFSLILESASTNQTSMYLCDSSFMARGREEPQHFGDGTRLSIL.

This clonotype was counted between two and nine times. The chain uses TRBV7-2 and TRBJ2-3, with D unresolved. Germline V gene lookup returns CDR1 SGHTA and CDR2 FQGNSA. The CDR3 is 14 residues long. Trimming pared 6 bases from V and 2 bases from J, leaving 12 bases between. CDR3 sequence reads: CASRAEPYTDTQYF. CDR3 bases: TGTGCCAGCAGAGCAGAGCCCTACACAGATACGCAGTATTTT.

This clonotype was counted many times. The CDR3 DNA reads TGTGCCAGCAGCCCGGGACTAGCGGGGGGGCCTTTTCGGGAGCAGTTCTTC. Translation gives CASSPGLAGGPFREQFF. The V gene is TRBV5-4, the J gene TRBJ2-1; 16 nucleotides agree with TRBD2. The V and J ends lost 4 bases and 10 bases, in that order; junction bases with no gene match: 11. Germline CDR1 and CDR2: SGHNT and YYREEE (reference sequence). The CDR3 extends over 17 amino acids.

This clonotype was seen ten or more times. The rearrangement uses TRBV28 and TRBJ2-2, with 8 bases that match TRBD1. The junction had 11 bases not matched to a gene; V was cut back by 5 bases and J by 6 bases. Germline loops: CDR1 MDHEN, CDR2 SYDVKM. This CDR3 comprises 16 residues. The CDR3, as DNA: TGTGCCAGCAGTCCCCAGGGGGCAGGCGGGGCCGGGGAGCTGTTTTTT. This gives the protein CASSPQGAGGAGELFF.

Only a few counts were recorded for this clonotype. V usage is TRBV7-2 and J usage is TRBJ1-2, with D perhaps TRBD1 (5 bases). The CDR3 extends over 14 amino acids. The germline CDR1 and CDR2 sequences are SGHTA and FQGNSA. The V end lost 3 bases, the J end lost 2 bases, and 10 bases lay between the germline ends. The CDR3 protein is CASSFYSGNYGYTF. CDR3 in DNA: TGTGCCAGCAGCTTTTATTCAGGGAACTATGGCTACACCTTC.

This clonotype was counted only a few times. The chain has TRBV7-2 and TRBJ1-1, with 9 bases fitting TRBD1. Germline V gives CDR1 SGHTA, CDR2 FQGNSA. The ends lost 5 bases at V and 1 base at J; junction bases unmatched: 5. The CDR3 length is 15 residues. In nucleotides, the CDR3 is TGTGCCAGCAGCAGATGGGACAGGGCGAACACTGAAGCTTTCTTT. It translates to CASSRWDRANTEAFF.

This clonotype appeared a few times. The rearrangement links TRBV12-3 or TRBV12-4 to TRBJ1-5, with D possibly being TRBD1 (6 bases). The CDR3 loop spans 15 amino acids. V was trimmed by 5 bases and J by 7 bases, leaving 18 bases between them. CDR3 nucleotides: TGTGCCAGCAGTCCCCAGGGGAGGGCCGGACAGCCCCAGCATTTT. This codes for CASSPQGRAGQPQHF.

This clonotype was observed at least ten times. This chain links TRBV29-1 with TRBJ1-2; tentative D call: TRBD1 (6 bases). V lost 4 bases and J lost 2, with 23 bases in between. The CDR3 is 17 residues long. Germline CDR1 SQVTM, CDR2 ANQGSEA. CDR3 bases: TGCAGCGTTGTCCTCGGGGGGGGCTCTGGTGTCAACTATGGCTACACCTTC. Its translation is CSVVLGGGSGVNYGYTF. The full variable domain, completed using reference TRBV29-1 and TRBJ1-2, is SAVISQKPSRDICQRGTSLTIQCQVDSQVTMMFWYRQQPGQSLTLIATANQGSEATYESGFVIDKFPISRPNLTFSTLTVSNMSPEDSSIYLCSVVLGGGSGVNYGYTFGSGTRLTVV.

This clonotype was seen a handful of times. This chain uses TRBV4-1 with TRBJ1-5, with D possibly TRBD1 on 5 matching bases. Trimming removed 3 bases at V and 5 bases at J, with 17 bases between. Germline V CDR1 and CDR2: MGHRA, YSYEKL. The CDR3 consists of 16 residues. CDR3 nucleotides: TGCGCCAGCAGCCAGAAGGGGCAGCGGTCAGATCAGCCCCAGCATTTT. This translates into CASSQKGQRSDQPQHF.

This clonotype was detected only a few times. The rearrangement uses TRBV5-1 and TRBJ1-6; D is uncertain. Trimming shortened V by 4 bases and J by 2 bases, and 13 bases separated the two germline ends. Looked up from germline, CDR1 is SGHRS and CDR2 is YFSETQ. The CDR3 has 16 amino acids. The CDR3 sequence is CASSPLGNAYNSPLHF. The CDR3 DNA follows: TGCGCCAGCAGCCCCTTAGGCAACGCCTATAATTCACCCCTCCACTTT.

The table lists this clonotype with a few counts. The chain couples TRBV7-9 to TRBJ2-7; TRBD1 aligns across 8 bases. Per the germline V gene, CDR1 is SEHNR and CDR2 is FQNEAQ (reference sequence). The CDR3 is made up of 13 amino acids. The CDR3 DNA reads as TGTGCCAGCAGCCGGGTTAGGACAGGGTACTTGTCCGTC. It encodes CASSRVRTGYLSV.

Concerning this clonotype: A read error may explain this, as a much larger clone is one base away. V gene TRBV7-9 combines with J gene TRBJ2-5; the match to TRBD1 covers 8 bases. There are 17 residues in the CDR3. CDR1 is SEHNR, CDR2 FQNEAQ, per germline (reference sequence). CDR3 bases: TGTGCCAGCAGCTTAGCGGGGGACAGGCCATTCCAAGAGACCCAGCACTTC. Its translation is CASSLAGDRPFQETQHF.

There are many counts of this clonotype. This chain joins TRBV7-9 and TRBJ2-1; D is possibly TRBD1 (6 bases). CDR3 length: 14 amino acids. Trimming pared 7 bases from V and 5 bases from J, leaving 15 bases between. CDR1 and CDR2 (germline): SEHNR, FQNEAQ (reference sequence). CDR3 bases: TGTGCCAGCACCCGGGACATGTCCAACAATGAGCAGTTCTTC. The encoded protein is CASTRDMSNNEQFF.

This clonotype was detected a few times. The genes are TRBV20-1 and TRBJ2-3, with TRBD1 identical over 9 bases. V shed 5 bases, J shed 5 bases, and the junction held 11 bases outside the gene matches. In germline, CDR1 is DFQATT, CDR2 SNEGSKA (reference sequence). The CDR3 is 15 residues long. CDR3 loop: CSASRDRDELDTQYF. The CDR3 DNA follows: TGCAGTGCTTCCCGGGACAGGGACGAGTTAGATACGCAGTATTTT.

This clonotype showed up just a few times. The J gene is TRBJ1-2, the V gene TRBV7-8, with TRBD1 as a possible D gene (6 bases). This CDR3 has 14 amino acids. CDR1 and CDR2 from the germline V gene are SGHVS and FQNEAQ. Trimming stripped 4 bases from V and 5 bases from J, with 14 bases between. This CDR3 reads CASSSPRDTYGYTF. CDR3 sequence (DNA): TGTGCCAGCAGCTCCCCCCGGGACACATATGGCTACACCTTC.

This clonotype was detected a few times. The CDR3 here is CASSVALGTGSSEAFF. The CDR3 region has the DNA TGTGCCAGCAGCGTAGCACTAGGGACAGGGTCCTCTGAAGCTTTCTTT. The J gene is TRBJ1-1, the V gene TRBV9, with 9 bases identical to TRBD1. The CDR3 is 16 amino acids. Germline trimming cut 0 bases from V and 6 bases from J; bases unmatched to any gene: 9. Germline CDR1 and CDR2: SGDLS and YYNGEE.